This T cell receptor (beta chain) was observed in a study of cytotoxic CD8 clonotypes in ibrutinib-treated CLL. Study information: IGHV unmutated 17 to 18; relapsed/refractory some ten; treatment-naive over 14. Samples yielded averages of 255,043 productive templates and 94,082 productive rearrangements.

Here immunoSEQ multiplex PCR was the method, and the copy in TCRdb shows in-frame clones only, minus some. This table holds approximately 210,000 clones, about 72% found once. With regard to this clone: Its antigen is currently unknown.

General observations from the study: Clonality was higher at ibrutinib response and returned toward baseline at progression.

The V gene lost 1 base and the J gene lost 1 base, with 13 bases spanning the gap. The germline gives CDR1 LGHNT, CDR2 FRNRAP. The CDR3 has 16 residues. This specimen consisted of PBMCs, obtained after 24 months of ibrutinib treatment. This clonotype originated in a human donor with chronic lymphocytic leukemia. The V call is TRBV12-5, the J call TRBJ2-5, with a weak D call TRBD1 (6 bases). The CDR3 protein is CASGLGGQTIQETQYF. CDR3 sequence (DNA): TGTGCTAGTGGTTTGGGCGGACAGACAATCCAAGAGACCCAGTACTTC.